This T cell receptor (beta chain) was recorded in a study of vaccination and CD4 T cells after COVID-19. Germline V lookup: CDR1 SGHVS, CDR2 FNYEAQ. J lost 0 bases, V lost 4 bases, and 5 bases had no gene match. The CDR3 runs 16 residues. Noted treatment: roughly 11-day PBMC culture with coronavirus spike peptide pools or control peptides (ViraFEST assay). Cultured CD4+ T cell DNA was sequenced using the Oncomine TCR Beta short-read assay. DNA came from CD4+ T cells after culture. TCRdb passed the PCR reads through MiXCR, listing each CDR3 protein once. This sample has more than 15,000 distinct CDR3 sequences, with about 60% found just once. Only a few counts were recorded for this clonotype. Its antigen is unidentified.

V is TRBV7-6 and J is TRBJ1-1, with 10 positions matching TRBD1. The receptor comes from a human donor who had recovered from COVID-19. The source material was CD4+ T cells from blood, cultured in vitro. In DNA, the CDR3 is TGTGCCAGCAGCTCGAGGACAGGGGGTATGAACACTGAAGCTTTCTTT. This gives the protein CASSSRTGGMNTEAFF.